This TCR beta chain was recovered during a study of breast tumors, draining lymph nodes, adjacent tissues. General observations from the study: Tumor repertoires ranked between lymph nodes and nontumor tissue in diversity, with V and J gene preferences. Tumor T cell lymph node origin was a supported hypothesis, not proven.

Samples came from axillary lymph nodes draining the breast cancer. This clonotype has at least ten counts. What it binds is unknown. With V trimmed by 7 bases and J by 7 bases, 14 bases remained unmatched. Germline loops: CDR1 SGHRS, CDR2 YFSETQ. The CDR3 is made up of 15 amino acids. TCRdb called the multiplex PCR reads again in MiXCR, with one record for every CDR3 protein. The sample holds about 100,000 distinct CDR3 sequences, approximately 22% seen once. Sequencing used axillary lymph node tissue. The rearrangement uses TRBV5-1 and TRBJ2-1, with 7 bases aligning to TRBD2. This TCR was recovered from a female donor with breast cancer. Some clones in this sample may be carry-over from other donors' samples. The CDR3 reads CASEALAANRNEQFF. CDR3 nucleotides: TGCGCCAGCGAAGCCCTAGCGGCCAACAGAAATGAGCAGTTCTTC.